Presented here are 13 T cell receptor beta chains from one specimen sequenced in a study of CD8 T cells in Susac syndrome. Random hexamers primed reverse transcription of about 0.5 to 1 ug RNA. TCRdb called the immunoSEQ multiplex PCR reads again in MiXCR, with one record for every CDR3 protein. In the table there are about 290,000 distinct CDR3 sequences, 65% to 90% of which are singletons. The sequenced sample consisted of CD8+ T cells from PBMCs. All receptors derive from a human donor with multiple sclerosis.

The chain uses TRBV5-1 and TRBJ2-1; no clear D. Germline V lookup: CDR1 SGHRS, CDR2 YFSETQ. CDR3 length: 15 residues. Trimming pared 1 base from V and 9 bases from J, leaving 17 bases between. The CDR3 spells CASSLSAEIASEQFF. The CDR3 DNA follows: TGCGCCAGCAGCTTGTCCGCTGAGATCGCGAGTGAGCAGTTCTTC.

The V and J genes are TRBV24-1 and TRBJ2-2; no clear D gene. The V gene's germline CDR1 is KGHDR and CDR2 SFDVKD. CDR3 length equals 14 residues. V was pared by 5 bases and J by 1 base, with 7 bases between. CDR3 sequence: CATSVSQNTGELFF. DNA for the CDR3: TGTGCCACCAGTGTATCTCAGAACACCGGGGAGCTGTTTTTT.

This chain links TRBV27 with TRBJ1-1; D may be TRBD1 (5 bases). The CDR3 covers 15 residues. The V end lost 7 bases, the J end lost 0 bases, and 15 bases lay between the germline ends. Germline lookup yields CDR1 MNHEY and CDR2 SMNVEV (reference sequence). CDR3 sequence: CASTPGGHMNTEAFF. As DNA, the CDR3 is TGTGCCAGCACCCCAGGCGGACATATGAACACTGAAGCTTTCTTT.

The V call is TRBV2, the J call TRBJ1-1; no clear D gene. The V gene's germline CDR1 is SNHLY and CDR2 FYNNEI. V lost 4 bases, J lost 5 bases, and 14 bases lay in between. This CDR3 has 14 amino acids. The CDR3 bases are TGTGCCAGCAGTGCGAGTATTTATTCGACTGAAGCTTTCTTT. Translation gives CASSASIYSTEAFF.

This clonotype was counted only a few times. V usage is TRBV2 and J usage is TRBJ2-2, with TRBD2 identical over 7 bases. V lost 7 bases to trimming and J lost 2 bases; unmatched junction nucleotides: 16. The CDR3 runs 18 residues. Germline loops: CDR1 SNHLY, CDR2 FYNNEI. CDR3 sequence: CASIFPREGSPNTGELFF. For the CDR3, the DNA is TGTGCCAGCATATTCCCGAGGGAGGGAAGCCCTAACACCGGGGAGCTGTTTTTT.

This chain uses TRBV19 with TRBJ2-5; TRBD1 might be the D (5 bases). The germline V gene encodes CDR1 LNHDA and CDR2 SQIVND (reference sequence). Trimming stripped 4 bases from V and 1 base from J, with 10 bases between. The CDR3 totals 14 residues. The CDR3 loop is CASSTWTPQETQYF. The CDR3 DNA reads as TGTGCCAGTAGTACGTGGACACCCCAAGAGACCCAGTACTTC.

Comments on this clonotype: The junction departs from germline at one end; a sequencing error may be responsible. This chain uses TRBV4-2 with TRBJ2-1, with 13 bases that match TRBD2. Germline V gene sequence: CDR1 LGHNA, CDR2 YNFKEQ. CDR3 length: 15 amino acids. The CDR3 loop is CASNQGTSGTNEQFF. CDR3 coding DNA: TGTGCCAGCAACCAAGGGACTAGCGGGACGAATGAGCAGTTCTTC.

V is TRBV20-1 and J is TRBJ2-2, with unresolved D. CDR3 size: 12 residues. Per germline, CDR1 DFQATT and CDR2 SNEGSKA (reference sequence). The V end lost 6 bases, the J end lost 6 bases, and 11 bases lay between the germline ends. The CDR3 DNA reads TGCAGTGCCTTTCGGTTGGCCGGGGAGCTGTTTTTT. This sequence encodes CSAFRLAGELFF.

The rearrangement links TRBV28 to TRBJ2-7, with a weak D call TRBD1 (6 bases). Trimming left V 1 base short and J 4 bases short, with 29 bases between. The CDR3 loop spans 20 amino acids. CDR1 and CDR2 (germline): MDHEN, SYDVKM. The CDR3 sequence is CASSLLSLGGDRPSSYEQYF. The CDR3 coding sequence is TGTGCCAGCAGTTTATTAAGTCTCGGTGGAGACAGGCCCTCCTCATACGAGCAGTACTTC. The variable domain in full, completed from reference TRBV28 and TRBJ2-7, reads DVKVTQSSRYLVKRTGEKVFLECVQDMDHENMFWYRQDPGLGLRLIYFSYDVKMKEKGDIPEGYSVSREKKERFSLILESASTNQTSMYLCASSLLSLGGDRPSSYEQYFGPGTRLTVT.

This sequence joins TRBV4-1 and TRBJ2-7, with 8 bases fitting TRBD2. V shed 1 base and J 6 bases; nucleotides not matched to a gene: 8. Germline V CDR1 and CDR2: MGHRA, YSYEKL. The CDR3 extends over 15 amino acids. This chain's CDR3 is CASSQVSGLAREQYF. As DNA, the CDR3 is TGCGCCAGCAGCCAAGTATCTGGACTAGCTCGCGAGCAGTACTTC.

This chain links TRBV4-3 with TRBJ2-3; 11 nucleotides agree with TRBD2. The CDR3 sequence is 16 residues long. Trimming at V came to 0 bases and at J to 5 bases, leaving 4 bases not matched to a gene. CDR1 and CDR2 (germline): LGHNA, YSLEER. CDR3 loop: CASSQELAGVGDTQYF. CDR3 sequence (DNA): TGCGCCAGCAGCCAAGAACTAGCGGGAGTCGGAGATACGCAGTATTTT.

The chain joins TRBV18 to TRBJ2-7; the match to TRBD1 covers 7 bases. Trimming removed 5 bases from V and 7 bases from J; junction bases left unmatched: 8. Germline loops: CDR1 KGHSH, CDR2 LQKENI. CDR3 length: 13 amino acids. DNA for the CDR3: TGTGCCAGCTCAGAAGGGACAGTGCAGGAGCAGTACTTC. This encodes CASSEGTVQEQYF.

The CDR3 DNA follows: TGTGCCAGCAGTTTTGCAGGGAGTCAGCCCCAGCATTTT. Protein sequence: CASSFAGSQPQHF. The rearrangement uses TRBV27 and TRBJ1-5, with D maybe TRBD1 (5 bases). Looked up from germline, CDR1 is MNHEY and CDR2 is SMNVEV (reference sequence). CDR3 size: 13 residues. V was clipped by 3 bases and J by 6 bases, with 9 bases between them.